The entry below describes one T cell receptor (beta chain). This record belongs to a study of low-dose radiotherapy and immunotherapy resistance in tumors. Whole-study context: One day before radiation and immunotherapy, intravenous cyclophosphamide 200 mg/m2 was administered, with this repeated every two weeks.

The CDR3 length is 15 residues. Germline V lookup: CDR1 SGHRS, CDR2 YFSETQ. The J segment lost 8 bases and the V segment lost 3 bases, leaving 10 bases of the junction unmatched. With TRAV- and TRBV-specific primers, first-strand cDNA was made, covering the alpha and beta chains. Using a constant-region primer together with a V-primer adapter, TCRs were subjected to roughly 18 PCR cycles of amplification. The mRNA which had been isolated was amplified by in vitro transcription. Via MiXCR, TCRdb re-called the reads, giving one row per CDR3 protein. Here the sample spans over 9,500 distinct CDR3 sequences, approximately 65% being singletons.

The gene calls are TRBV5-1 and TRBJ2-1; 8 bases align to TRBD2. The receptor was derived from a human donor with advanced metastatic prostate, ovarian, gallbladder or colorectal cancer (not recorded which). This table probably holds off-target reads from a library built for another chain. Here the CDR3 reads CASSYASGWAYEQFF. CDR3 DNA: TGCGCCAGCAGCTACGCTAGCGGGTGGGCCTATGAGCAGTTCTTC.